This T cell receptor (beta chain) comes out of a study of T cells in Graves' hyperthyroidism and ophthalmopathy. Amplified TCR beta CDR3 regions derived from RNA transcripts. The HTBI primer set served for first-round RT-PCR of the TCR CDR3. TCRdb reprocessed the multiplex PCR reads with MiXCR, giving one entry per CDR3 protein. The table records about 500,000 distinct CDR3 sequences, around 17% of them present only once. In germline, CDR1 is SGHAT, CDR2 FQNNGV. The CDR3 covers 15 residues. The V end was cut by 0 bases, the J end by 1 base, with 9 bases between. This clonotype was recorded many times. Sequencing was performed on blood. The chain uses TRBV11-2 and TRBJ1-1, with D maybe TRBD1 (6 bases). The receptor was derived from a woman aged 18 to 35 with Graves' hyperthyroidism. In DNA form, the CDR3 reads TGTGCCAGCAGCTTAGATGGGGGCTGGAACACTGAAGCTTTCTTT. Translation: CASSLDGGWNTEAFF. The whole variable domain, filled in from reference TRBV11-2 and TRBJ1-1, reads EAGVAQSPRYKIIEKRQSVAFWCNPISGHATLYWYQQILGQGPKLLIQFQNNGVVDDSQLPKDRFSAERLKGVDSTLKIQPAKLEDSAVYLCASSLDGGWNTEAFFGQGTRLTVV.